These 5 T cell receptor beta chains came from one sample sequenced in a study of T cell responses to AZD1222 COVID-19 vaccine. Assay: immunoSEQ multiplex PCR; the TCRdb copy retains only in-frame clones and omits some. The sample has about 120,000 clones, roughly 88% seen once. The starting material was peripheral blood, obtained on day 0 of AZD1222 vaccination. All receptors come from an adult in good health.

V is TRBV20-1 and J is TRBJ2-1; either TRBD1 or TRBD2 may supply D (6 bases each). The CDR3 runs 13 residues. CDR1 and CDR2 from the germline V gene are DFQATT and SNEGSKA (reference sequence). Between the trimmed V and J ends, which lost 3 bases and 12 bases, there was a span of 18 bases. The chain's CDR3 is CSASYQGTQWQFF. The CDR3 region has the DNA TGCAGTGCTAGTTATCAGGGGACTCAATGGCAGTTCTTC.

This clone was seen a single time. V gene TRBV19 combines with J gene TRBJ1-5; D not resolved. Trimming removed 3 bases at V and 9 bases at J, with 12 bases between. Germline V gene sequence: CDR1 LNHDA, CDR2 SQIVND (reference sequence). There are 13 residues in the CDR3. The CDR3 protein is CASSIEGKGPQHF. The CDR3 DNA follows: TGTGCCAGTAGTATTGAGGGAAAGGGGCCCCAGCATTTT.

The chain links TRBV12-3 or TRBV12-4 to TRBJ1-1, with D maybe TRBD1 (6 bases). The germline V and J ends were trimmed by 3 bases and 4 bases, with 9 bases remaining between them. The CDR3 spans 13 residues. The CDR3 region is CASSFGGLTEAFF. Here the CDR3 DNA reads TGTGCCAGCAGTTTCGGGGGCCTCACTGAAGCTTTCTTT.

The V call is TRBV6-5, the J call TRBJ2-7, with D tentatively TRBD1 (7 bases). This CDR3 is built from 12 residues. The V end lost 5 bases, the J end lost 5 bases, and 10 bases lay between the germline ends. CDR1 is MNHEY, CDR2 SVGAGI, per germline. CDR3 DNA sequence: TGTGCCAGCAGTATCAGGGGGGACGAGCAGTACTTC. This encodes CASSIRGDEQYF.

This CDR3 is CASGPRGGDGGVLGIRPFEAFF. CDR3 bases: TGTGCTAGTGGTCCCCGGGGCGGGGATGGTGGGGTCCTAGGAATACGGCCCTTTGAAGCTTTCTTT. The rearrangement links TRBV12-5 to TRBJ1-1, with a possible D match to TRBD1 (5 bases). Trimming removed 5 bases from V and 7 bases from J, with 41 bases in between. The CDR3 has 22 amino acids. The germline gives CDR1 LGHNT, CDR2 FRNRAP.